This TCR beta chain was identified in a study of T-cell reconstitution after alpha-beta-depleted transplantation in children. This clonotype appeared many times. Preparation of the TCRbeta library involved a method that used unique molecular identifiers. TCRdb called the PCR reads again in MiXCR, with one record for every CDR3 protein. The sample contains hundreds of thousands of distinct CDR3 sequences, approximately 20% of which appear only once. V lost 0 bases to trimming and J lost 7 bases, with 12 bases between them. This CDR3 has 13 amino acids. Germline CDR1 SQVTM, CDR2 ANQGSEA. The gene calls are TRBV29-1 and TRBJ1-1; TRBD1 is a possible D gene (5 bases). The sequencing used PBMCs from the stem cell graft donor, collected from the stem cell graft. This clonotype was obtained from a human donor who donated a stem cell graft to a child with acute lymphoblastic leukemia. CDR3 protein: CSVEDLRGGEAFF. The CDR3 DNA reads TGCAGCGTTGAAGATCTGAGGGGTGGTGAAGCTTTCTTT.